This T cell receptor (beta chain) derives from a study of T cells in women clearing cervical HPV infection (dated by TCRdb to about 2018). Background for the entire study: The cases were roughly 23 women with histologically confirmed HPV16-related CIN3 or worse, and 2 of those women had invasive cancers. The controls were fewer than 30 women whose single incident HPV16 infection cleared within 12 months with no development of precancer or cancer. Blood from cases was collected at the visit where the lesion was first found, while blood from controls was collected once the infection could no longer be detected. For cases, a median interval of approximately 150 days, with an interquartile range of 90 to 200 days, was observed between lesion detection and blood sampling. Because only a few women had HLA typing data, the possibility that HLA type acted as a confounder could not be ruled out. An exploratory proof-of-principle case-control study, nested within the Guanacaste HPV Natural History Study in Costa Rica, was conducted to compare TCR repertoires across cervical HPV16 outcomes. Cases and controls were matched on age within five years and on year of sample collection. A median age of approximately 34 years was observed in cases versus 38 to 45 in controls, and no significant differences in baseline characteristics were found. In the parent cohort, some 9,900 women aged 18 or older were enrolled in Guanacaste, Costa Rica, during 1993 to 1994 and then followed for under 9 years. Quality controls consisted of five blinded duplicates per group, for a total of approximately 60 samples made up of some 50 participants and ten or so replicates.

As concerns this clone: What this receptor recognizes is not known. The read gets to within 3 residues of the CDR3 end, and the germline J gene fills in the rest.

Every participant had a single incident cervical HPV16 infection, and prevalent HPV16 infections were excluded. Cervical HPV DNA was detected with MY09/MY11 PCR, and genotyping was done by dot-blot hybridization. About 14 mL of heparinized blood was centrifuged, after which the buffy coat was aliquoted, frozen at -30 degrees C, and then stored at -80 degrees C. QIAGEN kits were used to extract genomic DNA from buffy coat specimens. Between the V and J ends, shortened by 4 bases and 9 bases respectively, the junction contains 16 bases. The germline V gene (reference sequence) gives CDR1 as SEHNR and CDR2 as FQNEAQ. The CDR3 goes from the cysteine to the phenylalanine over 14 residues. The 33 bases shown cover part of the CDR3, and their frame starts at base 1. Using the immunoSEQ assay, multiplex PCR amplified TCR beta CDR3 regions from an average of around 1,300 ng of genomic DNA per sample. To correct primer bias, the assay used a complete synthetic TCR repertoire to set an amplification baseline. The amplicons were sequenced using the Illumina platform. In the authors' own workflow: Sequences were error-corrected by clustering with frequency ratios and a modified nearest-neighbor algorithm, then analyzed in the immunoSEQ Analyzer with IMGT gene definitions. At each rarefaction depth, TCR richness and evenness were averaged across 20 rarefaction repeats, and samples with fewer sequences than that depth were excluded. Wilcoxon rank sum tests with FDR correction were used to compare V, D and J gene relative abundances between the groups. An intraclass correlation of about 96% for TCR richness and an average of roughly 76% across some 69 gene segments were obtained from the blinded duplicates. This is the immuneACCESS table as TCRdb keeps it, with only in-frame sequences that have V and J called. A part of the clones is gone; compared with another copy, unresolved V genes explain less than half, and the rest is unexplained. V and J calls and clone size are given by that table; D and trimming were obtained from the DNA. The sample table includes 25,000 to 35,000 clones. 2.5% to 3% of the sample is held by the ten biggest clonotypes.

Study-wide conclusions, independent of this receptor: CIN3+ cases had significantly higher TCR repertoire richness than controls across sequencing depths, but evenness did not differ between the groups. Because the number of T cells per sample was unknown, the richness differences could reflect varying T-cell content rather than repertoire biology. The cross-sectional design could not show whether associations preceded infection or resulted from it; effector/memory subsets and HPV-specific T cells were not isolated. TRBV6-7 relative abundance was lower in cases than in controls (about 0.099% versus 0.17%; Bonferroni P = 0.0008). Cases were distinguished from controls with an estimated AUC of about 0.78 by random forest classifiers combining richness and V gene abundances.

Sample: blood buffy coat. This TCR was recovered from a woman aged 18-69 years with a cervical HPV16 infection that either progressed to CIN3+ or cleared (not recorded which). The receptor chain draws on TRBV7-9 and TRBJ2-1, and perhaps TRBD1 as D gene, on 6 matching bases. CDR3 bases read: TGTGCCAGCAGCTCCCCGGGACACCTTGGTGAG. The translation is CASSSPGHLGE. The complete CDR3 sequence is CASSSPGHLGEQFF.